One and the same sample provided the 5 T cell receptor beta chains below, sequenced in a study of low-dose radiotherapy and immunotherapy resistance in tumors. Time point in this sample: before trial treatment. cDNA synthesis used a TRAV/TRBV-specific primer set for both chains. TCR amplification ran roughly 21 PCR cycles using constant-region and V-primer adapter primers. TCRdb itself ran the reads through MiXCR, one entry per CDR3 protein. The sample records tens of thousands of distinct CDR3 sequences, over 15% being singletons. The specimen comprised PBMCs, sampled before treatment. These receptor sequences come from a male donor with prostate cancer.

This clonotype showed up many times. The chain links TRBV29-1 to TRBJ2-3; D is perhaps TRBD2 (5 bases). The CDR3 is made up of 12 amino acids. Germline CDR1 is SQVTM and CDR2 is ANQGSEA. V gave up 3 bases and J gave up 5 bases, with 9 bases separating them. The CDR3 loop reads CSVDAGEDTQYF. CDR3 DNA sequence: TGCAGCGTTGACGCGGGTGAAGATACGCAGTATTTT.

This clonotype was recorded many times. This chain links TRBV28 with TRBJ1-5, with TRBD1 matching 8 bases. Losses at the gene ends were 5 bases for V and 2 bases for J; bases not matched to a gene: 2. The germline V gene encodes CDR1 MDHEN and CDR2 SYDVKM. The CDR3 extends over 14 amino acids. The CDR3 sequence: CASSTGQGNQPQHF. The CDR3 bases are TGTGCCAGCAGTACGGGACAGGGCAATCAGCCCCAGCATTTT. The variable domain in full, completed from reference TRBV28 and TRBJ1-5, reads DVKVTQSSRYLVKRTGEKVFLECVQDMDHENMFWYRQDPGLGLRLIYFSYDVKMKEKGDIPEGYSVSREKKERFSLILESASTNQTSMYLCASSTGQGNQPQHFGDGTRLSIL.

This clonotype appeared many times. The J gene is TRBJ2-2, the V gene TRBV11-3, with D uncertain. V was cut by 1 base and J by 6 bases, with 12 bases left in between. The germline CDR1 and CDR2 sequences are SGHNT and YENEEA. The CDR3 runs to 15 residues. This CDR3 reads CASSLGSPRSGELFF. The CDR3 bases are TGTGCCAGCAGCTTAGGCTCCCCAAGGTCCGGGGAGCTGTTTTTT.

This clonotype appeared many times. This chain uses TRBV5-1 with TRBJ2-7, with D possibly being TRBD1 (5 bases). V gave up 4 bases and J gave up 2 bases, with 10 bases separating them. This CDR3 has 13 residues. The germline V gene has CDR1 SGHRS and CDR2 YFSETQ. CDR3 DNA sequence: TGCGCCAGCAGCAAGACAGAGGCCTACGAGCAGTACTTC. It encodes CASSKTEAYEQYF.

This clonotype was seen ten or more times. The chain has TRBV29-1 and TRBJ1-1; TRBD1 might be the D (5 bases). Per the germline V gene, CDR1 is SQVTM and CDR2 is ANQGSEA. Trimming cost V 4 bases and J 0 bases, with 9 bases left between them. The CDR3 is 13 residues long. CDR3 nucleotide sequence: TGCAGCGTTGGGGGACTCATGAACACTGAAGCTTTCTTT. Protein product: CSVGGLMNTEAFF. The whole variable domain, remainder taken from reference TRBV29-1 and TRBJ1-1, is SAVISQKPSRDICQRGTSLTIQCQVDSQVTMMFWYRQQPGQSLTLIATANQGSEATYESGFVIDKFPISRPNLTFSTLTVSNMSPEDSSIYLCSVGGLMNTEAFFGQGTRLTVV.